This TCR beta chain was sequenced during a study of response to subunit inactivated influenza vaccine. The study, taken as a whole, reports: The authors suggested that few new T cells are recruited per seasonal influenza vaccination.

MiXCR was run by TCRdb on the RT-PCR reads, yielding one entry per CDR3 protein. Found here are some 180,000 distinct CDR3 sequences, about 10% of them singletons; the top ten hold about 11%. Comment on this clonotype: The antigen remains unidentified.

The length of the CDR3 is 15 residues. V lost 6 bases, J lost 2 bases, and 7 bases stayed unmatched. Germline V CDR1 and CDR2: LNHDA, SQIVND (reference sequence). The TCR comes from a man aged 50-60 years who received an inactivated influenza vaccine. This sample comprised non-naive T cells sorted from PBMCs, obtained on the day of vaccination. V gene TRBV19 combines with J gene TRBJ2-5, with 9 bases aligning to TRBD2. CDR3 nucleotides: TGTGCCAGTAGGCCGGGACTAGCTGTACAAGAGACCCAGTACTTC. Translation gives CASRPGLAVQETQYF. The full variable domain, rest sourced from reference TRBV19 and TRBJ2-5, is DGGITQSPKYLFRKEGQNVTLSCEQNLNHDAMYWYRQDPGQGLRLIYYSQIVNDFQKGDIAEGYSVSREKKESFPLTVTSAQKNPTAFYLCASRPGLAVQETQYFGPGTRLLVL.